The present TCR beta chain was sequenced within a study of T cell repertoires in cytomegalovirus infection. Study at large: Alongside well-studied HLA-B-restricted CMV epitopes, recently identified HLA-C-restricted CMV epitopes were also used. Public TCR beta signatures were indicative of both CMV infection and a matching HLA type. General observations from the study: The study identified carriers of CMV plus the relevant HLA from cumulative public TCR beta family frequency. CMV-specific TCR beta clonotypes restricted by HLA-C were the ones dominating the ex vivo response.

This clonotype was recorded many times. Its specificity is not known. MiXCR, applied by TCRdb to the reads, yields one record per CDR3 protein. The sample consists of some 500,000 distinct CDR3 sequences, more than 30% of them appearing once. The length of the CDR3 is 17 residues. CDR1 is MDHEN, CDR2 SYDVKM, per germline. With 3 bases clipped from V and 3 bases from J, the junction kept 9 bases outside the gene matches. The chain is built from TRBV28 and TRBJ1-5, with TRBD1 identical over 9 bases. The TCR comes from a human donor in good health (CMV status not recorded). Some clones in this sample may be carry-over from other donors' samples. The sequences come from cultured PBMCs, collected from culture after CMV antigen stimulation. CDR3 sequence reads: CASSFFLWTGDNQPQHF. CDR3 nucleotide sequence: TGTGCCAGCAGTTTCTTCCTCTGGACAGGGGACAATCAGCCCCAGCATTTT.